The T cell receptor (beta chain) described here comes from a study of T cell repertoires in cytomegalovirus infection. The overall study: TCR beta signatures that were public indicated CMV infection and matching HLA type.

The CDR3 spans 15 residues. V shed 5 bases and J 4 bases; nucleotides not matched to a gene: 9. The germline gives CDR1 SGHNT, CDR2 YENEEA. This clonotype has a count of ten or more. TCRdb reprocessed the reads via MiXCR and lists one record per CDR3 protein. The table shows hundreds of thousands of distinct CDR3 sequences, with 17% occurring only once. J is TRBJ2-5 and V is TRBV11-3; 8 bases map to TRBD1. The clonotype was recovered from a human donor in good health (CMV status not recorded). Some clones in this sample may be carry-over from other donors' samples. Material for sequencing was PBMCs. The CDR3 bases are TGTGCCAGCAGCCCCAACATTGGACAGGGAGAGACCCAGTACTTC. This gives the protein CASSPNIGQGETQYF.